The 14 T cell receptor beta chains presented below share a single source sample, sequenced in a study of T cell responses to AZD1222 COVID-19 vaccine. Libraries were prepared by immunoSEQ multiplex PCR; TCRdb keeps only in-frame clonotypes and omits some of them. The sample shows 200,000 or so clones, about 92% of them seen only once. The input for sequencing was peripheral blood, taken on day 0 of AZD1222 vaccination. Receptors originate from an adult in good health.

CDR3 bases: TGTGCCAGCAGGCGACCCTCGGGGGGCGAGCAGTACGTC. This encodes CASRRPSGGEQYV. The chain links TRBV28 to TRBJ2-7; 7 bases map to TRBD2. The CDR3 contains 13 residues. Trimming cost V 6 bases and J 6 bases; bases outside gene matches: 8. Germline V gene lookup returns CDR1 MDHEN and CDR2 SYDVKM.

The V call is TRBV10-1, the J call TRBJ1-5; D is uncertain. Per germline, CDR1 WNHNN and CDR2 SYGVQD (reference sequence). V was pared by 5 bases and J by 5 bases, with 10 bases between. This CDR3 has 13 amino acids. CDR3 loop: CASSSTLDQPQHF. In DNA form, the CDR3 reads TGCGCCAGCAGTTCCACACTCGATCAGCCCCAGCATTTT.

The chain links TRBV7-9 to TRBJ1-4; 7 bases are a match to TRBD1. The CDR3 is 16 residues long. V lost 5 bases, J lost 8 bases, and 14 bases stayed unmatched. Germline V gives CDR1 SEHNR, CDR2 FQNEAQ (reference sequence). The CDR3 DNA is TGTGCCAGCAGCCCTCCTCTGACAGGGTCGGGAGAAAAACTGTTTTTT. Encoded protein: CASSPPLTGSGEKLFF.

The rearrangement links TRBV5-5 to TRBJ1-5; D call uncertain. The CDR3 sequence is 17 residues long. CDR1 is SGHKS and CDR2 is YYEKEE in the germline V gene (reference sequence). V lost 0 bases and J 3 bases, leaving 16 bases between the germline ends. For the CDR3, the DNA is TGTGCCAGCAGCTTGGAATCGGGGATGAATATCAATCAGCCCCAGCATTTT. Its protein is CASSLESGMNINQPQHF. Supplemented by reference TRBV5-5 and TRBJ1-5, the full variable domain reads DAGVTQSPTHLIKTRGQQVTLRCSPISGHKSVSWYQQVLGQGPQFIFQYYEKEERGRGNFPDRFSARQFPNYSSELNVNALLLGDSALYLCASSLESGMNINQPQHFGDGTRLSIL.

V is TRBV9 and J is TRBJ1-3, with 7 bases that match TRBD1. V gave up 0 bases and J gave up 7 bases; unmatched junction bases: 4. From germline, CDR1 is SGDLS and CDR2 YYNGEE. The CDR3 consists of 14 residues. The CDR3 region has the DNA TGTGCCAGCAGCGTAGGCGACAGGGACAACACCATATATTTT. Translating gives CASSVGDRDNTIYF.

As concerns this clone: The same CDR3 also results from other DNA sequences found in this sample. This CDR3 reads CASSSGQDYGYTF. The CDR3 DNA sequence: TGTGCCAGCAGTTCCGGACAGGACTATGGCTACACCTTC. The chain employs TRBV28 and TRBJ1-2, with 7 bases fitting TRBD1. CDR1 and CDR2 from the germline V gene are MDHEN and SYDVKM. V trimming: 4 bases; J trimming: 3 bases; junction bases outside the gene matches: 2. This CDR3 spans 13 amino acids.

The V call is TRBV5-1, the J call TRBJ1-6, with 8 nucleotides matching TRBD1. CDR3 length: 17 amino acids. V lost 5 bases and J lost 2; bases outside the gene matches: 9. Per the germline V gene, CDR1 is SGHRS and CDR2 is YFSETQ. CDR3 sequence (DNA): TGCGCCAGCAGAAACTCAGGGGGCTCCACCTATAATTCACCCCTCCACTTT. The encoded protein is CASRNSGGSTYNSPLHF. Using reference TRBV5-1 and TRBJ1-6 for the parts outside the CDR3, the full variable domain is KAGVTQTPRYLIKTRGQQVTLSCSPISGHRSVSWYQQTPGQGLQFLFEYFSETQRNKGNFPGRFSGRQFSNSRSEMNVSTLELGDSALYLCASRNSGGSTYNSPLHFGNGTRLTVT.

The chain couples TRBV7-9 to TRBJ2-1, with TRBD2 identical over 14 bases. V dropped 1 base and J dropped 9; count of bases not matched to a gene: 8. This CDR3 contains 17 residues. Germline loops: CDR1 SEHNR, CDR2 FQNEAQ (reference sequence). CDR3 DNA sequence: TGTGCCAGCAGCTTAGTGGCCGGGACTAGCGGGAGCAGTGAGCAGTTCTTC. This translates into CASSLVAGTSGSSEQFF.

V gene TRBV24-1 combines with J gene TRBJ2-2; TRBD1 matches at 9 bases. CDR3 length equals 13 residues. Trimming removed 10 bases from V and 4 bases from J; junction bases left unmatched: 3. Per germline, CDR1 KGHDR and CDR2 SFDVKD. CDR3 region: CATRDRVTGELFF. The CDR3 DNA reads TGTGCCACAAGGGACAGGGTCACCGGGGAGCTGTTTTTT.

The rearrangement joins TRBV9 to TRBJ1-5; 8 nucleotides agree with TRBD1. CDR1 SGDLS and CDR2 YYNGEE come from the germline V gene. Trimming took 3 bases from V and 0 from J; bases not matched to a gene: 2. CDR3 length: 15 residues. This CDR3 reads CASSETGDSNQPQHF. CDR3 in DNA: TGTGCCAGCAGCGAGACAGGGGATAGCAATCAGCCCCAGCATTTT.

J is TRBJ2-7 and V is TRBV7-8; no clear D. CDR3 length: 12 amino acids. V was shortened by 1 base and J by 4 bases, with 5 bases between the two germline ends. The germline V gene has CDR1 SGHVS and CDR2 FQNEAQ. CDR3 nucleotide sequence: TGTGCCAGCAGCTTAGGCAGGTACGAGCAGTACGTC. This encodes CASSLGRYEQYV.

This clone was seen a single time. This sequence joins TRBV3-1 (or the pseudogene TRBV3-2) and TRBJ2-1; 7 nucleotides align to TRBD2. In germline, CDR1 is LGHDT, CDR2 YNNKEL (reference sequence). After removal of 4 bases from V and 6 bases from J, the junction contained 9 bases not matched to a gene. This CDR3 comprises 15 residues. The CDR3, as DNA: TGTGCCAGCAGCCCCCCCGGGGAGGGGTTCAATGAGCAGTTCTTC. Amino acids: CASSPPGEGFNEQFF.

This clone was recorded only once. This rearrangement joins TRBV2 to TRBJ1-2; D is unclear. CDR1 and CDR2 (germline): SNHLY, FYNNEI. The CDR3 covers 12 residues. Deletions cut 7 bases from V and 1 base from J, with 7 bases between. In nucleotides, the CDR3 is TGTGCCAGCAAGGTTTTTAACTATGGCTACACCTTC. Its translation: CASKVFNYGYTF.

Remarks on this clone: The sample holds other DNA sequences that translate to the same CDR3. This chain uses TRBV4-1 with TRBJ2-1; D unclear. V lost 0 bases to trimming and J lost 8 bases, with 5 bases between them. Germline CDR1 reads MGHRA; CDR2 reads YSYEKL. The CDR3 totals 12 residues. The DNA of the CDR3 is TGCGCCAGCAGCCAAGATCTGGATGAGCAGTTCTTC. Protein: CASSQDLDEQFF.